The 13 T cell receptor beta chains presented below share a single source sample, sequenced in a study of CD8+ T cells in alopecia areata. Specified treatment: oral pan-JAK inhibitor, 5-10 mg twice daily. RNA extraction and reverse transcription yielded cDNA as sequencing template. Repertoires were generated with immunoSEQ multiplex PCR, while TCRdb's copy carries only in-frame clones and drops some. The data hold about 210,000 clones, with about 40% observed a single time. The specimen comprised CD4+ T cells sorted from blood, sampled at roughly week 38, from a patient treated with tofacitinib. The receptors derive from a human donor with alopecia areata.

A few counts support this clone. CDR3 nucleotides: TGCGCCAGCAGCTTGACCCCCGGGACAGGGCCCTACGAGCAGTACTTC. Amino acids: CASSLTPGTGPYEQYF. J is TRBJ2-7 and V is TRBV5-1; 9 nucleotides agree with TRBD1. This CDR3 comprises 16 residues. The V and J ends lost 1 base and 2 bases, in that order; junction bases with no gene match: 7. Germline V gives CDR1 SGHRS, CDR2 YFSETQ.

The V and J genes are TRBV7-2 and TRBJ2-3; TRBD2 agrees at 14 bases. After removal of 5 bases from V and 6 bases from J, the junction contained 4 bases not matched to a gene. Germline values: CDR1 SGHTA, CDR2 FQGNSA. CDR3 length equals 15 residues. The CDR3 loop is CASSRTSGRLDTQYF. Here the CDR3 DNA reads TGTGCCAGCAGCCGGACTAGCGGGAGGTTGGATACGCAGTATTTT.

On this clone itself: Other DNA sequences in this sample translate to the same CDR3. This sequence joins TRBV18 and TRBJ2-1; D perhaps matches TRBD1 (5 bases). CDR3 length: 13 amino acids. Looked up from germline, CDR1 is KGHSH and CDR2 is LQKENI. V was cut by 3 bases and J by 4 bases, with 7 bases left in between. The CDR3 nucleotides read TGTGCCAGCTCACCCGACAGATACAATGAGCAGTTCTTC. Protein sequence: CASSPDRYNEQFF.

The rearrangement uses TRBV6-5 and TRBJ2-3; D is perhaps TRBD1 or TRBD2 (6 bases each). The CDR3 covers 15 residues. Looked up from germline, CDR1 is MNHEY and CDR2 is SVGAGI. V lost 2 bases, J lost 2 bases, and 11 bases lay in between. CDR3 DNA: TGTGCCAGCAGTTACCGGGGGCCCCCCACAGATACGCAGTATTTT. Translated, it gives CASSYRGPPTDTQYF.

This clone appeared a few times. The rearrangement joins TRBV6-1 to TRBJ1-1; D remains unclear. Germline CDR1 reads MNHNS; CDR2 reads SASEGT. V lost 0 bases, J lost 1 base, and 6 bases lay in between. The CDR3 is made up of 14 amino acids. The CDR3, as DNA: TGTGCCAGCAGTGAAGCACCGCCGAACACTGAAGCTTTCTTT. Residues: CASSEAPPNTEAFF.

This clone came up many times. The chain's CDR3 is CASSESTSGRTDTQYF. CDR3 DNA sequence: TGCGCCAGCAGTGAGTCGACCAGCGGCCGCACAGATACGCAGTATTTT. The chain has TRBV10-1 and TRBJ2-3, with D perhaps TRBD2 (5 bases). The V gene lost 0 bases and the J gene lost 1 base, with 11 bases spanning the gap. Germline CDR1 is WNHNN and CDR2 is SYGVQD (reference sequence). The CDR3 length is 16 residues.

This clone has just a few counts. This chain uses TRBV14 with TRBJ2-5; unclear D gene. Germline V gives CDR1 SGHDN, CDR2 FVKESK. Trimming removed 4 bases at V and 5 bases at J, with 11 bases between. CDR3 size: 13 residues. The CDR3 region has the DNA TGTGCCAGCAGCCCTTGGGCGGTTGAGACCCAGTACTTC. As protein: CASSPWAVETQYF.

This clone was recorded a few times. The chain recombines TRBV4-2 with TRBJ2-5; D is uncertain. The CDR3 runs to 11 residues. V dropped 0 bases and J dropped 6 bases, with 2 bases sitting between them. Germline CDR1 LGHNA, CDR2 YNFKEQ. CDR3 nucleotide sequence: TGTGCCAGCAGCCAAGAACAGACCCAGTACTTC. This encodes CASSQEQTQYF.

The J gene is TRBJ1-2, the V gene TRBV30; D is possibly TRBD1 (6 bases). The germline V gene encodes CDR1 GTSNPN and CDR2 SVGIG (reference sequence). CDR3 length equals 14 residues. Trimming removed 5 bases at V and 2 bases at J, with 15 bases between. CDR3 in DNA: TGTGCCTGGGTCTCGGGGCAGGGGAACTATGGCTACACCTTC. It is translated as CAWVSGQGNYGYTF.

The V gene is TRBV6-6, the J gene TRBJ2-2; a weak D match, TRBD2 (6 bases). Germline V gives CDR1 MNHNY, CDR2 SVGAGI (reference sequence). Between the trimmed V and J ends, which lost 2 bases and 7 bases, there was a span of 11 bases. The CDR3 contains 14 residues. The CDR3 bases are TGTGCCAGCAGTTACCGGGGGTTCGACGGGGAGCTGTTTTTT. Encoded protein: CASSYRGFDGELFF.

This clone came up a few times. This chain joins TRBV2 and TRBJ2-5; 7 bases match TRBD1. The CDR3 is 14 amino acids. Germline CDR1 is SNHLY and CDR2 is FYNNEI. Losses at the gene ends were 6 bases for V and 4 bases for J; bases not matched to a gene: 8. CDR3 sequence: CASSGTRGPETQYF. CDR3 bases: TGTGCCAGCAGCGGGACGAGGGGGCCAGAGACCCAGTACTTC.

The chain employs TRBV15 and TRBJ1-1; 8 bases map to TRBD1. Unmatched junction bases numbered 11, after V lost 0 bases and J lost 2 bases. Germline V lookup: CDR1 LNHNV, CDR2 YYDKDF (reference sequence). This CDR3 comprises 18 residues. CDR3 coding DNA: TGTGCCACCAGCAGAGATGGGGGCAGGGGGCGTGGAAACACTGAAGCTTTCTTT. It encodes CATSRDGGRGRGNTEAFF.

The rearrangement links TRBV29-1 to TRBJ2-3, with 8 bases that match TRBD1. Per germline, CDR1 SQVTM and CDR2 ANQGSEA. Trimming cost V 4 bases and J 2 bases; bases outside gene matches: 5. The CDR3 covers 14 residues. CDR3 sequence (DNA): TGCAGCGTTGGTAGGACAGGGCTCACAGATACGCAGTATTTT. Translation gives CSVGRTGLTDTQYF.